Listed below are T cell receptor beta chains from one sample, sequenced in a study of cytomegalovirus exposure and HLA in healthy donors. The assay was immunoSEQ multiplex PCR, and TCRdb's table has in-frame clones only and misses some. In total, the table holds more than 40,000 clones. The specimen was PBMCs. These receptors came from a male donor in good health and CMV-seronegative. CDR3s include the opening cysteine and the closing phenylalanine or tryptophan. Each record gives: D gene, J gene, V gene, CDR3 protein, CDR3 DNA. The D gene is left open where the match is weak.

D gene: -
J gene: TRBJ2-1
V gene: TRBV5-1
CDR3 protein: CASSLAGSGQFF
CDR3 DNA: TGCGCCAGCAGCTTGGCCGGGAGTGGGCAGTTCTTC

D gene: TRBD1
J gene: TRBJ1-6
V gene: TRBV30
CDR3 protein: CAWRKTGGYNSPLHF
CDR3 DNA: TGTGCCTGGCGCAAAACAGGGGGCTATAATTCACCCCTCCACTTT

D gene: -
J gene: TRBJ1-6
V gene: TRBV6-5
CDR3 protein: CASRQSSYNSPLHF
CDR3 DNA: TGTGCCAGCAGACAGAGCTCCTATAATTCACCCCTCCACTTT

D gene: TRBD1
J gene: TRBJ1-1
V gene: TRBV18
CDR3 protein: CASSPQTGWGNTEAFF
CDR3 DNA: TGTGCCAGCTCACCACAGACAGGGTGGGGGAACACTGAAGCTTTCTTT

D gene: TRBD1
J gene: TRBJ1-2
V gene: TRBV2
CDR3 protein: CASSEWTGGDYGYTF
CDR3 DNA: TGTGCCAGCAGTGAATGGACAGGGGGCGACTATGGCTACACCTTC

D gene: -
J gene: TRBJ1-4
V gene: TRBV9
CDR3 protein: CASSADEGGEKLFF
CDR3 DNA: TGTGCCAGCAGCGCGGACGAGGGCGGCGAAAAACTGTTTTTT

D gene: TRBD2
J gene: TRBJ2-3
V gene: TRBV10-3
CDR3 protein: CATRRGDGTDTQYF
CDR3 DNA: TGTGCCACTCGGCGGGGGGATGGCACAGATACGCAGTATTTT

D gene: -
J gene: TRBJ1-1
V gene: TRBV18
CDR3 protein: CASSADSEAFF
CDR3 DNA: TGTGCCAGCTCCGCCGACAGTGAAGCTTTCTTT

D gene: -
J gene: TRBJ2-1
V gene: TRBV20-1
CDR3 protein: CSAGQNEQFF
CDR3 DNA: TGCAGTGCTGGACAAAACGAGCAGTTCTTC

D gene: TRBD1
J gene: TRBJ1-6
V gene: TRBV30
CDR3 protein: CAWRVRDSLNSPLHF
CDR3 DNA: TGTGCCTGGAGAGTCCGGGACAGCCTTAATTCACCCCTCCACTTT

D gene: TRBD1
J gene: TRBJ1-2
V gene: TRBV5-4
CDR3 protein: CASSLDRGYGYTF
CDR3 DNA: TGTGCCAGCAGCTTGGACAGGGGGTATGGCTACACCTTC

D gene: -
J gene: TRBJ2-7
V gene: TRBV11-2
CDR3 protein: CASSPPRAGRTYEQYF
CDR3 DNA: TGTGCCAGCAGCCCCCCCCGGGCGGGGAGAACCTACGAGCAGTACTTC

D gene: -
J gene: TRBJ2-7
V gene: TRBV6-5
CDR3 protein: CASSLRESYEQYF
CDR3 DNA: TGTGCCAGCAGTCTGAGGGAAAGCTACGAGCAGTACTTC

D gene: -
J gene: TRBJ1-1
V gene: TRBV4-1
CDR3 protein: CASSQGQRVGTEAFF
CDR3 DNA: TGCGCCAGCAGCCAAGGTCAGAGGGTAGGCACTGAAGCTTTCTTT

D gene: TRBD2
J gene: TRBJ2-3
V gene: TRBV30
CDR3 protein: CAWSSRGLAADTQYF
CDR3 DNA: TGTGCCTGGAGTTCACGGGGACTAGCGGCAGATACGCAGTATTTT

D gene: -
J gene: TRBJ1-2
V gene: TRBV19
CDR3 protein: CASSAGYGYTF
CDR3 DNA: TGTGCCAGTAGTGCAGGGTATGGCTACACCTTC

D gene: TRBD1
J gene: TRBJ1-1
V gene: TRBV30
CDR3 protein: CAWSVQGRNTEAFF
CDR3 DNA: TGTGCCTGGAGCGTACAGGGGAGGAACACTGAAGCTTTCTTT

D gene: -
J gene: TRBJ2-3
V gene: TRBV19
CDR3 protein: CASSTEATTDTQYF
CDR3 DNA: TGTGCCAGTAGTACCGAAGCGACCACAGATACGCAGTATTTT